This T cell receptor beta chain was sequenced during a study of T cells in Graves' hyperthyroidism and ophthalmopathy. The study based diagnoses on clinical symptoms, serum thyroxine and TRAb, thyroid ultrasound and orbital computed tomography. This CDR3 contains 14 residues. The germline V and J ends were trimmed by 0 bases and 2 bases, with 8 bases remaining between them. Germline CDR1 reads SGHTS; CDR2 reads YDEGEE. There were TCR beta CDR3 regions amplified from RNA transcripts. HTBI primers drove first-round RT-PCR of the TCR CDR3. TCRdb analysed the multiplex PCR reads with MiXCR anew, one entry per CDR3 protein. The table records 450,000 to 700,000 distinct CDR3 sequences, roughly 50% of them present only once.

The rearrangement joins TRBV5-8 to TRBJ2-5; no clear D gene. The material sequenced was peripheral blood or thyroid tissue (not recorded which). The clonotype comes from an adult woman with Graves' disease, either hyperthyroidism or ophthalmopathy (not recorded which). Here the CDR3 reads CASSLAVFQETQYF. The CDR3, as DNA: TGTGCCAGCAGCTTGGCAGTATTTCAAGAGACCCAGTACTTC.